The 20 T cell receptor beta chains below come from one sample, sequenced in a study of blood T cell repertoires in COVID-19. Sequencing used immunoSEQ multiplex PCR; TCRdb keeps in-frame clones, though not all of them. The repertoire includes roughly 71,000 clones, roughly 85% of them detected once, and roughly 25% sits in the top ten. Sample: peripheral blood. The receptors originated from a man aged 45-65 years with acute or convalescent COVID-19.

This chain uses TRBV19 with TRBJ1-4; 10 nucleotides match TRBD1. This CDR3 comprises 18 residues. V dropped 4 bases and J dropped 6; count of bases not matched to a gene: 14. Germline V lookup: CDR1 LNHDA, CDR2 SQIVND (reference sequence). CDR3 DNA sequence: TGTGCCAGTAGTAAAGGGACAGGGGCTGTCGTAGGAGATGAAAAACTGTTTTTT. The encoded protein is CASSKGTGAVVGDEKLFF.

The CDR3 sequence is CASSGERGGIYEQFF. The CDR3 DNA reads TGTGCCAGCAGCGGTGAGCGGGGGGGAATCTATGAGCAGTTCTTC. The chain links TRBV9 to TRBJ2-1; TRBD2 matches 10 bases. V shed 3 bases and J 8 bases; nucleotides not matched to a gene: 8. The CDR3 is 15 amino acids. Germline-derived CDR1 and CDR2 are SGDLS and YYNGEE.

The chain is built from TRBV9 and TRBJ2-2; D uncertain. V lost 0 bases and J 6 bases, leaving 6 bases between the germline ends. CDR1 SGDLS and CDR2 YYNGEE come from the germline V gene. This CDR3 spans 13 amino acids. CDR3 bases: TGTGCCAGCAGCGTAGTTGAGGCCGGGGAGCTGTTTTTT. Translating gives CASSVVEAGELFF. The full variable domain, in which reference TRBV9 and TRBJ2-2 provide the parts outside the CDR3, is DSGVTQTPKHLITATGQRVTLRCSPRSGDLSVYWYQQSLDQGLQFLIQYYNGEERAKGNILERFSAQQFPDLHSELNLSSLELGDSALYFCASSVVEAGELFFGEGSRLTVL.

The count of this clone is one. The chain carries TRBV4-1 and TRBJ2-3; 7 bases match TRBD1. The CDR3 extends over 17 amino acids. CDR1 is MGHRA and CDR2 is YSYEKL in the germline V gene. After removal of 1 base from V and 0 bases from J, the junction contained 7 bases not matched to a gene. CDR3 in amino acids: CASSQVGQRSSTDTQYF. The CDR3 DNA sequence: TGCGCCAGCAGCCAAGTGGGACAGCGATCTAGCACAGATACGCAGTATTTT.

V gene TRBV19 combines with J gene TRBJ1-5; D unclear. The germline V gene encodes CDR1 LNHDA and CDR2 SQIVND (reference sequence). CDR3 size: 14 residues. Trimming stripped 7 bases from V and 7 bases from J, with 17 bases between. CDR3 amino acids: CASIPTEGDQPQHF. The CDR3 DNA sequence: TGTGCCAGTATCCCCACAGAGGGTGACCAGCCCCAGCATTTT.

CDR3 protein: CAISGAGGLYNEQFF. CDR3 in DNA: TGTGCCATCAGTGGAGCGGGGGGACTCTACAATGAGCAGTTCTTC. This chain uses TRBV10-3 with TRBJ2-1; 9 bases fit TRBD2. CDR3 length equals 15 residues. The V gene end was trimmed by 4 bases and the J gene end by 3 bases; junction bases not matched to a gene: 4. CDR1 ENHRY and CDR2 SYGVKD come from the germline V gene.

V and J are TRBV6-2 or TRBV6-3 and TRBJ2-1; TRBD1 might be the D (6 bases). Looked up from germline, CDR1 is MNHEY and CDR2 is SVGEGT. The length of the CDR3 is 16 residues. V was pared by 2 bases and J by 7 bases, with 18 bases between. Here the CDR3 DNA reads TGTGCCAGCAGTTACGGGCAGGGGCGAGGACGTAATGAGCAGTTCTTC. This encodes CASSYGQGRGRNEQFF.

V gene TRBV19 combines with J gene TRBJ1-5, with a weak D call TRBD1 (6 bases). CDR1 is LNHDA, CDR2 SQIVND, per germline (reference sequence). This CDR3 has 13 residues. Deletions cut 4 bases from V and 4 bases from J, with 8 bases between. The CDR3 here is CASSRTANQPQHF. The CDR3 DNA is TGTGCCAGTAGTAGGACAGCGAATCAGCCCCAGCATTTT.

The rearrangement links TRBV5-1 to TRBJ1-3, with 9 positions matching TRBD1. Trimming removed 4 bases from V and 6 bases from J; junction bases left unmatched: 11. This CDR3 has 16 residues. The germline V gene encodes CDR1 SGHRS and CDR2 YFSETQ. The CDR3 here is CASSGAGTGTLNTIYF. As DNA, the CDR3 is TGCGCCAGCAGCGGTGCCGGGACAGGGACTTTAAACACCATATATTTT.

The chain has TRBV5-4 and TRBJ1-1, with D maybe TRBD1 (5 bases). CDR1 SGHNT and CDR2 YYREEE come from the germline V gene (reference sequence). The CDR3 loop spans 14 amino acids. The V end was cut by 0 bases, the J end by 5 bases, with 11 bases between. The CDR3 reads CASSLVGGGTEAFF. The CDR3 region has the DNA TGTGCCAGCAGCTTGGTGGGGGGTGGGACTGAAGCTTTCTTT.

This chain joins TRBV5-5 and TRBJ2-5, with 8 positions matching TRBD1. From germline, CDR1 is SGHKS and CDR2 YYEKEE (reference sequence). CDR3 size: 14 residues. V was clipped by 5 bases and J by 5 bases; unmatched bases: 8. The CDR3: CASSWQGARETQYF. CDR3 coding DNA: TGTGCCAGCAGTTGGCAGGGGGCGCGGGAGACCCAGTACTTC.

V is TRBV10-1 and J is TRBJ2-7; 12 nucleotides align to TRBD1. There are 15 residues in the CDR3. Germline values: CDR1 WNHNN, CDR2 SYGVQD (reference sequence). V shed 3 bases, J shed 3 bases, and the junction held 3 bases outside the gene matches. The CDR3 DNA sequence: TGCGCCAGCAGTGAAGGGACAGGGGGCCGCTACGAGCAGTACTTC. Translated: CASSEGTGGRYEQYF.

The chain links TRBV5-8 to TRBJ2-3, with D possibly being TRBD1 (5 bases). Germline CDR1 and CDR2: SGHTS and YDEGEE. V lost 0 bases, J lost 2 bases, and 7 bases lay in between. The CDR3 has 14 residues. The CDR3 nucleotides are TGTGCCAGCAGCTTGGGACAGTTCACAGATACGCAGTATTTT. This gives the protein CASSLGQFTDTQYF.

The V call is TRBV5-1, the J call TRBJ2-5, with D perhaps matching TRBD2 (5 bases). This CDR3 region has 14 residues. V dropped 6 bases and J dropped 5 bases, with 17 bases sitting between them. Germline CDR1 reads SGHRS; CDR2 reads YFSETQ. The CDR3 nucleotides read TGCGCCAGCACCCCGAGGGCTCCCGGGGAGACCCAGTACTTC. Protein product: CASTPRAPGETQYF.

This clone appeared once. The chain joins TRBV6-5 to TRBJ2-7, with TRBD1 identical over 11 bases. The germline CDR1 and CDR2 sequences are MNHEY and SVGAGI. The length of the CDR3 is 13 residues. J was trimmed by 7 bases and V by 5 bases; bases with no gene match: 4. The CDR3 reads CASSMDRGREQYV. The CDR3 region has the DNA TGTGCCAGCAGTATGGACAGGGGGCGGGAGCAGTACGTC.

This sequence joins TRBV5-1 and TRBJ2-5; possibly TRBD2 for D (6 bases). This CDR3 region has 14 residues. V was trimmed by 5 bases and J by 1 base, leaving 12 bases between them. Per germline, CDR1 SGHRS and CDR2 YFSETQ. For the CDR3, the DNA is TGCGCCAGCAGGCGAGGAGGGTCCCAAGAGACCCAGTACTTC. Its protein product is CASRRGGSQETQYF.

The chain employs TRBV7-7 and TRBJ1-1; tentatively, D is TRBD1 (6 bases). Trimming removed 5 bases at V and 5 bases at J, with 18 bases between. This CDR3 has 15 amino acids. Germline V gene sequence: CDR1 SSHAT, CDR2 FNYEAQ (reference sequence). The DNA for the CDR3 is TGTGCCAGCAGCCCGTTACAGGGAGGGAGGACTGAAGCTTTCTTT. It is translated as CASSPLQGGRTEAFF.

This clone was detected once. The chain joins TRBV29-1 to TRBJ2-3; D uncertain. This CDR3 spans 14 amino acids. Germline CDR1 and CDR2: SQVTM and ANQGSEA. Between the trimmed V and J ends, which lost 2 bases and 2 bases, there was a span of 11 bases. The CDR3 nucleotides are TGCAGCGTTGAACCCCCCCTCCTCACAGATACGCAGTATTTT. It yields the protein CSVEPPLLTDTQYF.

The gene calls are TRBV27 and TRBJ2-1; TRBD1 might be the D (5 bases). V dropped 2 bases and J dropped 9 bases, with 17 bases sitting between them. CDR3 length equals 15 residues. Per the germline V gene, CDR1 is MNHEY and CDR2 is SMNVEV (reference sequence). CDR3 sequence reads: CASSLGRLNGAEQFF. The CDR3 nucleotides read TGTGCCAGCAGTTTAGGCAGGCTCAATGGGGCTGAGCAGTTCTTC.

The rearrangement uses TRBV12-3 or TRBV12-4 and TRBJ1-2; 9 bases line up with TRBD1. Losses at the gene ends were 6 bases for V and 7 bases for J; bases not matched to a gene: 6. The CDR3 has 13 residues. DNA of the CDR3: TGTGCCAGCAGGCGACAGGGGGTCACTGGCTACACCTTC. Its protein is CASRRQGVTGYTF.